The present T cell receptor (beta chain) was sequenced within a study of beta chain features in type 1 diabetes. Expressed TCRB transcripts were sequenced, since all the RNA that had been isolated was reverse transcribed. Libraries were prepared by immunoSEQ multiplex PCR; TCRdb keeps only in-frame clonotypes and omits some of them. The repertoire has approximately 250,000 clones, roughly 24% of them found once; the top ten carry roughly 0.011%. Overall study findings and caveats: Type 1 diabetes patients showed a moderate but significant shortening of TCRB CDR3s in all four CD4+ subsets. Insertions at VDJ junctions were less frequent in type 1 diabetes patients. These patients also deleted more nucleotides at the same junctions.

Turning to this clone: The antigen is not known. Other DNA sequences from this sample encode an identical CDR3 as well.

Trimming removed 0 bases from V and 3 bases from J, with 9 bases in between. The CDR3 sequence is 13 residues long. Germline-derived CDR1 and CDR2 are GTSNPN and SVGIG (reference sequence). Sequencing was performed on naive CD4+ T cells from blood. The TCR comes from a woman in her thirties with type 1 diabetes. The V gene is TRBV30, the J gene TRBJ2-7; TRBD2 is a possible D gene (5 bases). The CDR3 DNA follows: TGTGCCTGGAGTGTACGAGGGAACTACGAGCAGTACTTC. It translates to CAWSVRGNYEQYF.